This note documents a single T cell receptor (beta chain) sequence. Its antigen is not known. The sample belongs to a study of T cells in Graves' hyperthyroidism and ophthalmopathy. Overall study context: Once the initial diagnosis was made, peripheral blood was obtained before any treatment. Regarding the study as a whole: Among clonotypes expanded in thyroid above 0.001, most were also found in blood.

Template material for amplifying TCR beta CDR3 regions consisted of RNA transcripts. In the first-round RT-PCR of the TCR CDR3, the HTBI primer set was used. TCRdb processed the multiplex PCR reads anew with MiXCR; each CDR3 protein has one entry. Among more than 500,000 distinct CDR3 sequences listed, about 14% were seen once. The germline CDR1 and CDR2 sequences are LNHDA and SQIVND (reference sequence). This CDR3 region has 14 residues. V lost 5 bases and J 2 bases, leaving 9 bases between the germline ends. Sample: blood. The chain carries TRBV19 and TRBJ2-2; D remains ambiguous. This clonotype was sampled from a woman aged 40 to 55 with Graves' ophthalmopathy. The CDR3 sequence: CASSFWDNTGELFF. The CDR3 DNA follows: TGTGCCAGTAGTTTCTGGGATAACACCGGGGAGCTGTTTTTT.